Below, one TCR beta chain is given with its context. What it binds is not known. The sample is drawn from a study of T-cell reconstitution after alpha-beta-depleted transplantation in children. Findings of the study overall: Some patients owed their high day-60 TCRbeta diversity to surviving recipient T cells and thymic progenitors. T cells produced anew were the main source of T-cell counts and diversity one year after transplant. Several hundred expanded graft clones reportedly were the source of alpha-beta T cells about two months after transplant.

Unique molecular identifiers were built into the TCRbeta library. TCRdb reprocessed the PCR reads via MiXCR and lists one record per CDR3 protein. The data hold under 450,000 distinct CDR3 sequences, with roughly 15% observed a single time. The CDR3 sequence is 16 residues long. The V and J ends lost 0 bases and 6 bases respectively, with 17 bases between them. Germline V gene sequence: CDR1 SGHVS, CDR2 FQNEAQ. The rearrangement joins TRBV7-8 to TRBJ2-5; D is perhaps TRBD1 (6 bases). The receptor was derived from a boy younger than two who had a stem cell transplant for Wiskott-Aldrich syndrome, so the T cells may come from the graft donor. The sample here was PBMCs, mostly from graft donor cells, taken 360 days after TCRalphabeta/CD19-depleted stem cell transplant. DNA for the CDR3: TGTGCCAGCAGCTTAGCCCAATATAGGACAGCCAAGACCCAGTACTTC. Its translation: CASSLAQYRTAKTQYF.